Presented here are 9 T cell receptor beta chains from one specimen sequenced in a study of T cells in Graves' hyperthyroidism and ophthalmopathy. Amplification of TCR beta CDR3 regions was performed using RNA transcripts as template. First-round RT-PCR of the TCR CDR3 relied on the HTBI primer set. One entry per CDR3 protein results from TCRdb running MiXCR on the multiplex PCR reads. The sample lists some 360,000 distinct CDR3 sequences; approximately 14% were seen once. The sequencing sample was made of blood. These receptors came from a woman in her fifties or sixties with Graves' hyperthyroidism.

The DNA of the CDR3 is TGTGCCAGCAGTTACCGGGGCGCCGGGGATACGCAGTATTTT. It yields the protein CASSYRGAGDTQYF. The rearrangement uses TRBV12-3 or TRBV12-4 and TRBJ2-3, with D possibly called TRBD1 or TRBD2 (5 bases each). The CDR3 is 14 residues long. V was clipped by 4 bases and J by 6 bases, with 14 bases between them.

This clonotype appeared many times. The chain has TRBV20-1 and TRBJ2-3, with 7 bases matching TRBD2. CDR1 is DFQATT, CDR2 SNEGSKA, per germline (reference sequence). The CDR3 runs 14 residues. Germline trimming cut 5 bases from V and 5 bases from J; bases unmatched to any gene: 10. CDR3 protein: CSARAGVAGDTQYF. CDR3 nucleotide sequence: TGCAGTGCTCGGGCGGGAGTGGCAGGAGATACGCAGTATTTT.

This clonotype occurred many times. V is TRBV30 and J is TRBJ1-2; a weak D match, TRBD1 (6 bases). The V and J ends lost 1 base and 6 bases respectively, with 6 bases between them. The CDR3 covers 11 residues. Germline V gene sequence: CDR1 GTSNPN, CDR2 SVGIG (reference sequence). The CDR3 region has the DNA TGTGCCTGGAGTGAGGGGGATGGCTACACCTTC. It codes for CAWSEGDGYTF.

At least ten counts were recorded for this clonotype. The gene calls are TRBV30 and TRBJ1-5, with D uncertain. Trimming cost V 2 bases and J 1 base, with 12 bases left between them. The CDR3 loop spans 15 amino acids. The germline CDR1 and CDR2 sequences are GTSNPN and SVGIG (reference sequence). CDR3 sequence reads: CAWSPGQESNQPQHF. CDR3 DNA sequence: TGTGCCTGGAGTCCTGGGCAGGAGAGCAATCAGCCCCAGCATTTT.

With regard to this clonotype: A read error is possible here, since a much larger clone lies one base away. The V gene is TRBV3-1, the J gene TRBJ2-2, with D unclear. This CDR3 is built from 16 residues. The V end was cut by 1 base, the J end by 1 base, with 10 bases between. Germline V gene data show CDR1 as LGHDT and CDR2 as YNNKEL (reference sequence). The CDR3 region has the DNA TGTGCCAGCAGCCAAGGTGGAAGGAGGAACACCGGGGAGCTGTTTTTT. It is translated as CASSQGGRRNTGELFF.

There are many counts of this clonotype. The chain employs TRBV5-1 and TRBJ2-1; 12 nucleotides match TRBD2. This CDR3 has 14 residues. V was clipped by 6 bases and J by 7 bases; unmatched bases: 5. Looked up from germline, CDR1 is SGHRS and CDR2 is YFSETQ. The CDR3 sequence: CASTSTSGSNEQFF. Written as DNA, the CDR3 is TGCGCCAGCACCTCGACTAGCGGGAGTAATGAGCAGTTCTTC.

The table lists this clonotype with a few counts. This chain joins TRBV12-3 or TRBV12-4 and TRBJ2-7, with 16 nucleotides matching TRBD2. V lost 4 bases, J lost 6 bases, and 6 bases stayed unmatched. The CDR3 loop spans 16 amino acids. Here the CDR3 reads CASSWGTSGRAREQYF. For the CDR3, the DNA is TGTGCCAGCAGTTGGGGGACTAGCGGGAGGGCCCGCGAGCAGTACTTC.

V is TRBV9 and J is TRBJ1-6; no clear D gene. V was shortened by 2 bases and J by 7 bases, with 13 bases between the two germline ends. The CDR3 is 15 amino acids. Germline CDR1 SGDLS, CDR2 YYNGEE. The CDR3 is CASSVQEGWNSPLHF. DNA of the CDR3: TGTGCCAGCAGCGTTCAGGAAGGGTGGAATTCACCCCTCCACTTT.

Notes on this clonotype: An end of the junction differs from the germline gene, which may be a read error. This chain uses TRBV15 with TRBJ2-2, with TRBD2 matching over 12 bases. The CDR3 has 17 residues. CDR1 is LNHNV and CDR2 is YYDKDF in the germline V gene (reference sequence). The CDR3 here is CATSRALHSLAGGPLIF. The CDR3 DNA is TGTGCCACCAGCAGAGCCCTTCACTCCCTAGCGGGAGGGCCTTTGATTTTT.